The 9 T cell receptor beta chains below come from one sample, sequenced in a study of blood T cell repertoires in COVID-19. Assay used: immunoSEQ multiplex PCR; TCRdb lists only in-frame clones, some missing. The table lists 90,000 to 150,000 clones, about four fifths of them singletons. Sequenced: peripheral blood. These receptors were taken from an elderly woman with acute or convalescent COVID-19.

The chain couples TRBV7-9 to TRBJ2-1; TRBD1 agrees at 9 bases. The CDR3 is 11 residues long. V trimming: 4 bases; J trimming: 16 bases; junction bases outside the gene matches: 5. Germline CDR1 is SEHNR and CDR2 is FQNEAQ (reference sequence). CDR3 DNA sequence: TGTGCCAGCAGCTATAGACAGGGGGAATTCTTC. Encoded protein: CASSYRQGEFF.

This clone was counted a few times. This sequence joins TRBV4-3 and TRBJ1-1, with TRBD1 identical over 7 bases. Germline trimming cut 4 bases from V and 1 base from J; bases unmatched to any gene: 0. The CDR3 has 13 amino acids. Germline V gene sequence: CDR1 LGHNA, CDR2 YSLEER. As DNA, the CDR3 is TGCGCCAGCAGCCGGGACAGGAACACTGAAGCTTTCTTT. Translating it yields CASSRDRNTEAFF.

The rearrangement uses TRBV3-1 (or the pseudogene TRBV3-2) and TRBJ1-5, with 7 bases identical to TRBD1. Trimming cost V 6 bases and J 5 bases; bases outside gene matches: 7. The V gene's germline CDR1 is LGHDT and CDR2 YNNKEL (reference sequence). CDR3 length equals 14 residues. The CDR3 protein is CASSLTGKDQPQHF. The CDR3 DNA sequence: TGTGCCAGCAGTTTGACAGGGAAGGATCAGCCCCAGCATTTT.

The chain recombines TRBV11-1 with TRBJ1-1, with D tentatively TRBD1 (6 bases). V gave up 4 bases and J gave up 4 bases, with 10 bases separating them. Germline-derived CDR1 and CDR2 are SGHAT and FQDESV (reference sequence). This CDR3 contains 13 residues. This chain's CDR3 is CASSYGRGTEAFF. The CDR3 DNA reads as TGTGCCAGCAGCTATGGCAGGGGCACTGAAGCTTTCTTT.

CDR3 DNA sequence: TGTGCCACCAGCATTCCGGGACTAGCGGTCTACAATGAGCAGTTCTTC. This codes for CATSIPGLAVYNEQFF. The chain couples TRBV15 to TRBJ2-1, with 11 positions matching TRBD2. This CDR3 spans 16 amino acids. Germline-derived CDR1 and CDR2 are LNHNV and YYDKDF (reference sequence). J was trimmed by 3 bases and V by 4 bases; bases with no gene match: 5.

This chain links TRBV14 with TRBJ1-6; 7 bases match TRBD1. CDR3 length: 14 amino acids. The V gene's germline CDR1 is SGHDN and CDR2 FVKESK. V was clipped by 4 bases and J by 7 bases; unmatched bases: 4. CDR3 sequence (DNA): TGTGCCAGCAGCCCCCGACAGGGAAATTCACCCCTCCACTTT. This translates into CASSPRQGNSPLHF.

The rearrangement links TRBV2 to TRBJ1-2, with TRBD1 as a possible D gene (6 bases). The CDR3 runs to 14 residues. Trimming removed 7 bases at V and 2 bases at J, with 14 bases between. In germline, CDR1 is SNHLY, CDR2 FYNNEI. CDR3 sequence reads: CASMTGIRNYGYTF. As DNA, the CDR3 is TGTGCCAGCATGACAGGCATCCGGAACTATGGCTACACCTTC.

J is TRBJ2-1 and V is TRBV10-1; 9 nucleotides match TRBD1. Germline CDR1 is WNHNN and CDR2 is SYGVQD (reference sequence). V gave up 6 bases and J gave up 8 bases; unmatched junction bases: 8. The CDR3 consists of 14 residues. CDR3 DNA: TGCGCCAGCAGACCCGGGACAGGGTCGGATGAGCAGTTCTTC. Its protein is CASRPGTGSDEQFF.

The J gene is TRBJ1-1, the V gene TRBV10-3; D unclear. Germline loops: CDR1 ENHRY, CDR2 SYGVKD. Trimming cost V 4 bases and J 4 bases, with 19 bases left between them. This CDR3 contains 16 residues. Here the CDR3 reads CAISGSPPRLGTEAFF. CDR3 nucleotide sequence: TGTGCCATCAGTGGGAGCCCCCCCCGCTTGGGCACTGAAGCTTTCTTT.